This section outlines one TCR beta chain sequence together with its context. Antigen: not known. Sequenced by immunoSEQ multiplex PCR; TCRdb stores in-frame clones only, minus some. The data contain a few thousand clones, approximately 80% of them seen just once; the ten biggest clones take up 21%. The length of the CDR3 is 16 residues. Trimming removed 0 bases from V and 10 bases from J; junction bases left unmatched: 12. The germline gives CDR1 SGHTS, CDR2 YDEGEE. This sample stems from a study of cytotoxic CD8 clonotypes in ibrutinib-treated CLL. Study-level background: The patient breakdown showed approximately ten relapsed/refractory and approximately 14 treatment-naive cases, with under 18 IGHV unmutated. Recorded responses included 24 partial and 2 complete; following median roughly 70 months, roughly 15 stayed remitted and roughly 12 progressed. Productive templates per sample averaged nearly 260,000; productive rearrangements, 94,082.

Study-wide results and caveats: Public clonotypes (which were uncommon) either contracted or remained stable on treatment.

The chain uses TRBV5-8 and TRBJ2-3; TRBD1 aligns across 9 bases. This TCR was recovered from a human donor with chronic lymphocytic leukemia. Sequencing used PBMCs, obtained before ibrutinib treatment. The CDR3 region is CASSLGFGQGSSAQYF. The DNA of the CDR3 is TGTGCCAGCAGCTTGGGGTTTGGACAGGGGTCATCAGCGCAGTATTTT.